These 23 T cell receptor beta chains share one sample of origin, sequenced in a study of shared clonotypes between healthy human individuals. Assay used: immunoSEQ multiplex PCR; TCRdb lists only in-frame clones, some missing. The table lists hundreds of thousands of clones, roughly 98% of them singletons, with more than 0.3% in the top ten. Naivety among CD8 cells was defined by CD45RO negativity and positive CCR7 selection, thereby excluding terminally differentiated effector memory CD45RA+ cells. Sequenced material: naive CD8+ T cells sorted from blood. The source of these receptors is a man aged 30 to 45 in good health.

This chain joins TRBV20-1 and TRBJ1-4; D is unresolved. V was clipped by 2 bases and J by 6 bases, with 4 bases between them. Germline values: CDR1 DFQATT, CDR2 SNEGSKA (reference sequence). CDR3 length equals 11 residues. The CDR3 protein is CSARRDEKLFF. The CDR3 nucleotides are TGCAGTGCTAGACGGGATGAAAAACTGTTTTTT.

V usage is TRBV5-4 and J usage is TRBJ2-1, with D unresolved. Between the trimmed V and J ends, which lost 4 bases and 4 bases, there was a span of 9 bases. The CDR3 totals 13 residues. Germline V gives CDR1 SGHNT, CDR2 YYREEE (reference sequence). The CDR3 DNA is TGTGCCAGCAGCCCAGACACATACAATGAGCAGTTCTTC. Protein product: CASSPDTYNEQFF.

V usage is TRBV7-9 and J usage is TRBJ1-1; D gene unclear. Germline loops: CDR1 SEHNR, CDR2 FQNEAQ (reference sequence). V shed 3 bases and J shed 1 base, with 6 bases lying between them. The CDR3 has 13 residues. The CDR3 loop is CASSFRENTEAFF. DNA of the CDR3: TGTGCCAGCAGCTTTCGGGAGAACACTGAAGCTTTCTTT.

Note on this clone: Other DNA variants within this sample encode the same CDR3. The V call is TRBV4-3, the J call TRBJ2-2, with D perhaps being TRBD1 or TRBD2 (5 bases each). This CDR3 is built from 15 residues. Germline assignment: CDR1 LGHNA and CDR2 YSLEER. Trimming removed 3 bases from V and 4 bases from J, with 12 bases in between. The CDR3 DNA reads TGCGCCAGCAGCCAGGGGCTAGCCTCCACCGGGGAGCTGTTTTTT. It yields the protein CASSQGLASTGELFF.

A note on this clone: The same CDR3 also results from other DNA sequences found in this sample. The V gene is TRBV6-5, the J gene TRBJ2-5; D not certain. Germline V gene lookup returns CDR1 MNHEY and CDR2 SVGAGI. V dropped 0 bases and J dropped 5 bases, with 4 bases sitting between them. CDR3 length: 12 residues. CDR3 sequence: CASSYSRETQYF. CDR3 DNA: TGTGCCAGCAGTTACTCGAGGGAGACCCAGTACTTC.

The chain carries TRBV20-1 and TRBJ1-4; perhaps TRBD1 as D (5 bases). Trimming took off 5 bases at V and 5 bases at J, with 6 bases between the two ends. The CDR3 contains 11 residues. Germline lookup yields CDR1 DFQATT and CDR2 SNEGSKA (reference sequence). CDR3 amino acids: CSAYRNEKLFF. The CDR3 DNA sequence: TGCAGTGCTTACAGGAATGAAAAACTGTTTTTT.

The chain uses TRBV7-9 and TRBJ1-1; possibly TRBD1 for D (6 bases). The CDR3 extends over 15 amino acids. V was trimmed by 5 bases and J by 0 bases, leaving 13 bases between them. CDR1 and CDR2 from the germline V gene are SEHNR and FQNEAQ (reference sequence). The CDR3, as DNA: TGTGCCAGCAGCCATAACAGGGACATGAACACTGAAGCTTTCTTT. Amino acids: CASSHNRDMNTEAFF.

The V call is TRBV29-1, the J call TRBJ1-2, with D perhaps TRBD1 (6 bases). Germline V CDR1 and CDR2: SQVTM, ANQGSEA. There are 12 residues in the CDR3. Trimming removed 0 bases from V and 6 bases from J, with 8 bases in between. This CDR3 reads CSVEEGGNGYTF. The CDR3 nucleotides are TGCAGCGTTGAAGAAGGGGGTAATGGCTACACCTTC.

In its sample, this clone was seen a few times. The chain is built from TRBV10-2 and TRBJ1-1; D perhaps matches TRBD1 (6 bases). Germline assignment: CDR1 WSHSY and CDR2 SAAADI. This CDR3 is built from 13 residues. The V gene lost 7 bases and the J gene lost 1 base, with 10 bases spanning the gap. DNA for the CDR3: TGCGCCAGCACCGTACAGGGGAACACTGAAGCTTTCTTT. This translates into CASTVQGNTEAFF.

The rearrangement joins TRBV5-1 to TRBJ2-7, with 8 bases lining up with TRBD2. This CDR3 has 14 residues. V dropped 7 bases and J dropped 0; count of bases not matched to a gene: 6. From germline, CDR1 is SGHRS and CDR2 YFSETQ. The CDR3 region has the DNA TGCGCCAGCCGAGCGGGGGTCAGCTCCTACGAGCAGTACTTC. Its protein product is CASRAGVSSYEQYF. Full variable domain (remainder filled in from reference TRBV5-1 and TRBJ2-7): KAGVTQTPRYLIKTRGQQVTLSCSPISGHRSVSWYQQTPGQGLQFLFEYFSETQRNKGNFPGRFSGRQFSNSRSEMNVSTLELGDSALYLCASRAGVSSYEQYFGPGTRLTVT.

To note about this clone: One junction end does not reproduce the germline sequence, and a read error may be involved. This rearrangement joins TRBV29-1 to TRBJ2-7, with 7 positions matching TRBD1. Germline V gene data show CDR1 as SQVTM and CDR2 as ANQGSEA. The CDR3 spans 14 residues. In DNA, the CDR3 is TGCAGCGCTGAAACAGGGGTAGGCTCCTACGAGCAGTACTTC. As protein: CSAETGVGSYEQYF.

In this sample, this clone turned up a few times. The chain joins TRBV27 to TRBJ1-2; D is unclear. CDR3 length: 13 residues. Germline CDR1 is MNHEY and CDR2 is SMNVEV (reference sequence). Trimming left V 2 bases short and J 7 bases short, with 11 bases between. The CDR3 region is CASSLGGVSGYTF. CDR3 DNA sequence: TGTGCCAGCAGTTTAGGCGGCGTGAGTGGCTACACCTTC.

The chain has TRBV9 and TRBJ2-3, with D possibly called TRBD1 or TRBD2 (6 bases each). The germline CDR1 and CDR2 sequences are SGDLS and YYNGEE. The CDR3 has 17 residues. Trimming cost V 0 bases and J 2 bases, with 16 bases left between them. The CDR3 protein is CASSVEGARGPTDTQYF. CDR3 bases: TGTGCCAGCAGCGTAGAAGGGGCCCGGGGGCCCACAGATACGCAGTATTTT. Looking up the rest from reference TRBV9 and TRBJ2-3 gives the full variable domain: DSGVTQTPKHLITATGQRVTLRCSPRSGDLSVYWYQQSLDQGLQFLIQYYNGEERAKGNILERFSAQQFPDLHSELNLSSLELGDSALYFCASSVEGARGPTDTQYFGPGTRLTVL.

Written as DNA, the CDR3 is TGCGCCAGCAGCCTCAGGGGACAGGGTTCGTACGAGCAGTACTTC. Its protein is CASSLRGQGSYEQYF. The chain joins TRBV4-1 to TRBJ2-7; 9 bases align to TRBD1. The CDR3 runs 15 residues. Germline values: CDR1 MGHRA, CDR2 YSYEKL. Trimming removed 4 bases from V and 4 bases from J; junction bases left unmatched: 8.

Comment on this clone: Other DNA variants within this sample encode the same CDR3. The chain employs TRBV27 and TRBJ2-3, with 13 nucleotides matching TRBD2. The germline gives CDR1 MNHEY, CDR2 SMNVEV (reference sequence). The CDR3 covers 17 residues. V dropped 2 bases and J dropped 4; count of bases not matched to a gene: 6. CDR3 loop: CASSLLLAGGPADTQYF. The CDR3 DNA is TGTGCCAGCAGTTTACTACTAGCGGGAGGGCCTGCAGATACGCAGTATTTT.

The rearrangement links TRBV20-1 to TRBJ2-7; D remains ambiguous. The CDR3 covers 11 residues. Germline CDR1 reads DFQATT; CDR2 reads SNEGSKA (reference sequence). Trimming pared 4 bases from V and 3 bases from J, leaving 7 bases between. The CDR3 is CSATSIYEQYF. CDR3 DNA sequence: TGCAGTGCTACTAGTATCTACGAGCAGTACTTC.

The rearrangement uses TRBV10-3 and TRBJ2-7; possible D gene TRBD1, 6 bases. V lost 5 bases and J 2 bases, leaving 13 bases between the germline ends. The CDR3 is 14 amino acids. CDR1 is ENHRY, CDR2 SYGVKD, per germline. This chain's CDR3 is CAISYRDTAYEQYF. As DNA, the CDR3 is TGTGCCATCAGTTACCGGGACACTGCCTACGAGCAGTACTTC.

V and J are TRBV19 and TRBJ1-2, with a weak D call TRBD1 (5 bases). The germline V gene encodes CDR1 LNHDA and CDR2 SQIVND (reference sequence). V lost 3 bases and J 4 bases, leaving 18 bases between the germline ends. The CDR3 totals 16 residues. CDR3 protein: CASSIDGRDGVYGYTF. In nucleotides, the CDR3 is TGTGCCAGTAGTATCGACGGCCGGGACGGTGTCTATGGCTACACCTTC.

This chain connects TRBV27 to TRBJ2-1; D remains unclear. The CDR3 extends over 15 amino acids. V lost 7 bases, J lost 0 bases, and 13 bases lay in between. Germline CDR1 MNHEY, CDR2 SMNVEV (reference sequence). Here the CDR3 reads CASNHAPSSYNEQFF. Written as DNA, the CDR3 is TGTGCCAGCAATCACGCGCCAAGCTCCTACAATGAGCAGTTCTTC.

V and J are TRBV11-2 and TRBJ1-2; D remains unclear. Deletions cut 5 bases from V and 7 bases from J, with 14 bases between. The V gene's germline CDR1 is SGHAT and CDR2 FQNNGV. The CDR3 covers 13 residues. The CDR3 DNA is TGTGCCAGCAGCCTCAATCTTGCGTTTGGCTACACCTTC. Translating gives CASSLNLAFGYTF.

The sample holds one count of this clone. The CDR3 is CASNPSGRGWNTEAFF. The CDR3 DNA follows: TGTGCCAGCAACCCATCTGGGAGGGGATGGAACACTGAAGCTTTCTTT. The V call is TRBV11-2, the J call TRBJ1-1; perhaps TRBD1 as D (5 bases). CDR1 is SGHAT and CDR2 is FQNNGV in the germline V gene. Trimming stripped 7 bases from V and 1 base from J, with 19 bases between. The CDR3 consists of 16 residues.

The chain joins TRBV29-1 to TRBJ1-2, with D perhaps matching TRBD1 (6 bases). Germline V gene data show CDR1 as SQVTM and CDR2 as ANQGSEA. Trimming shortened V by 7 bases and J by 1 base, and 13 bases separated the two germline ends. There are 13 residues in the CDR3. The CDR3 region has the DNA TGCAGCGCCAAATCAGGGGTTAACTATGGCTACACCTTC. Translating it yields CSAKSGVNYGYTF.

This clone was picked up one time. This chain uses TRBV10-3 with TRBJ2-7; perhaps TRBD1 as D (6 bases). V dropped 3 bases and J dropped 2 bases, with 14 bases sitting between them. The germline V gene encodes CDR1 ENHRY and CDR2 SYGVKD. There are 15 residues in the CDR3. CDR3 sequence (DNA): TGTGCCATCAGTGAATCAGGGGTGGGGACCTACGAGCAGTACTTC. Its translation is CAISESGVGTYEQYF.